The clone carrying this T cell receptor beta chain showed up many times. Its cognate antigen is unknown. TCRdb itself ran the reads through MiXCR, one entry per CDR3 protein. Among almost 550,000 distinct CDR3 sequences listed, approximately 15% were seen once. This sample is part of a study of T cell repertoires in cytomegalovirus infection. Looking at the study overall: Public TCR beta signature analysis indicated the presence of both CMV infection and matching HLA type.

The CDR3 spans 16 residues. V lost 5 bases and J lost 3; bases outside the gene matches: 13. Germline CDR1 is SGHVS and CDR2 is FQNEAQ. General study points: HLA-C-restricted, CMV-specific TCR beta clonotypes were dominant ex vivo. People with CMV and the relevant HLA were identified by cumulative public TCR beta family frequency.

The V gene is TRBV7-8, the J gene TRBJ2-7; 7 bases align to TRBD2. The TCR was taken from a human donor in good health (CMV status not recorded). Some clones in this sample may be carry-over from other donors' samples. Sequencing was done on a sample of CD8+ T cells from PBMCs. The CDR3 sequence is CASSVTQTSPYYEQYF. Written as DNA, the CDR3 is TGTGCCAGCAGCGTAACACAGACTAGCCCTTACTACGAGCAGTACTTC.